This passage covers 32 T cell receptor beta chains from one sample sequenced in a study of blood T cell repertoires in COVID-19. Sequencing used immunoSEQ multiplex PCR; TCRdb keeps in-frame clones, though not all of them. The sample shows about 67,000 clones, 79% of them seen only once. The specimen was peripheral blood. The source is a woman in her sixties with acute or convalescent COVID-19.

V is TRBV6-5 and J is TRBJ2-7; D not certain. The V gene's germline CDR1 is MNHEY and CDR2 SVGAGI. The germline V and J ends were trimmed by 5 bases and 1 base, with 12 bases remaining between them. There are 14 residues in the CDR3. DNA of the CDR3: TGTGCCAGCAGTCTTACCTCGCGGTCCTACGAGCAGTACTTC. This sequence encodes CASSLTSRSYEQYF.

This chain links TRBV6-1 with TRBJ2-3, with TRBD1 matching over 8 bases. V trimming: 2 bases; J trimming: 1 base; junction bases outside the gene matches: 5. Looked up from germline, CDR1 is MNHNS and CDR2 is SASEGT. The CDR3 loop spans 16 amino acids. The CDR3 DNA is TGTGCCAGCAGTGAACCTCCGGGACAGGGCACAGATACGCAGTATTTT. Encoded protein: CASSEPPGQGTDTQYF.

The rearrangement uses TRBV6-2 or TRBV6-3 and TRBJ1-5; D unresolved. CDR1 is MNHEY, CDR2 SVGEGT, per germline. Between the trimmed V and J ends, which lost 0 bases and 6 bases, there was a span of 9 bases. This CDR3 has 14 residues. CDR3 nucleotides: TGTGCCAGCAGTTACTCCAGGTTGGGTCAGCCCCAGCATTTT. Translation gives CASSYSRLGQPQHF.

The V gene is TRBV12-5, the J gene TRBJ2-1, with 8 bases identical to TRBD2. Trimming cost V 6 bases and J 2 bases; bases outside gene matches: 18. There are 19 residues in the CDR3. Germline CDR1 is LGHNT and CDR2 is FRNRAP. CDR3 in DNA: TGTGCTAGTGGCCCCCGGGGGAGCGGGGGTCCGAGGGCCTACAATGAGCAGTTCTTC. This codes for CASGPRGSGGPRAYNEQFF.

The rearrangement uses TRBV18 and TRBJ1-1, with no clear D. Germline V lookup: CDR1 KGHSH, CDR2 LQKENI. This CDR3 has 14 amino acids. V was trimmed by 4 bases and J by 3 bases, leaving 12 bases between them. The CDR3 here is CASSLGGLDTEAFF. The CDR3 DNA follows: TGTGCCAGCTCACTAGGAGGGTTGGACACTGAAGCTTTCTTT.

This clone is a singleton in its sample. The J gene is TRBJ2-3, the V gene TRBV5-4; TRBD2 might be the D (6 bases). The CDR3 consists of 15 residues. Germline values: CDR1 SGHNT, CDR2 YYREEE (reference sequence). V shed 3 bases and J shed 2 bases, with 13 bases lying between them. This CDR3 reads CASSYGSGTTDTQYF. CDR3 bases: TGTGCCAGCAGCTACGGTAGCGGAACCACAGATACGCAGTATTTT.

This chain uses TRBV2 with TRBJ2-7, with a weak D call TRBD1 (6 bases). The CDR3 is made up of 12 amino acids. The V gene lost 8 bases and the J gene lost 2 bases, with 10 bases spanning the gap. The germline V gene has CDR1 SNHLY and CDR2 FYNNEI. DNA of the CDR3: TGTGCCAGCGTCAACAGGGCCTACGAGCAGTACTTC. Protein product: CASVNRAYEQYF.

This chain links TRBV7-9 with TRBJ2-3; 8 positions agree with TRBD1. The CDR3 has 14 amino acids. Germline V gene sequence: CDR1 SEHNR, CDR2 FQNEAQ (reference sequence). V lost 5 bases to trimming and J lost 4 bases; unmatched junction nucleotides: 5. The CDR3 loop reads CASSGQGWADTQYF. CDR3 nucleotides: TGTGCCAGCAGCGGACAGGGTTGGGCAGATACGCAGTATTTT.

J is TRBJ2-5 and V is TRBV5-1; a possible D gene is TRBD2 (5 bases). CDR1 is SGHRS, CDR2 YFSETQ, per germline. The length of the CDR3 is 13 residues. V was shortened by 5 bases and J by 1 base, with 9 bases between the two germline ends. The CDR3 coding sequence is TGCGCCAGCAGTCCTGGGAGCCAAGAGACCCAGTACTTC. The encoded protein is CASSPGSQETQYF.

V and J are TRBV3-1 (or the pseudogene TRBV3-2) and TRBJ2-1, with D possibly matching TRBD2 (5 bases). Germline V gene sequence: CDR1 LGHDT, CDR2 YNNKEL (reference sequence). V lost 8 bases to trimming and J lost 10 bases, with 15 bases between them. The CDR3 has 12 residues. The CDR3 region has the DNA TGTGCCAGCGCTGCTTGGGAGAACGAGCAGTTCTTC. This translates into CASAAWENEQFF.

Written as DNA, the CDR3 is TGTGCCAGCAGTTCGGGACAGGCAGGGGACACCGGGGAGCTGTTTTTT. It translates to CASSSGQAGDTGELFF. The genes are TRBV6-5 and TRBJ2-2; 8 bases are shared with TRBD1. The V segment lost 4 bases and the J segment 3 bases; nucleotides outside the gene matches: 7. The CDR3 contains 16 residues. Germline V lookup: CDR1 MNHEY, CDR2 SVGAGI.

The V call is TRBV30, the J call TRBJ2-3; a weak D match, TRBD2 (5 bases). V lost 0 bases and J lost 3, with 7 bases in between. Germline CDR1 reads GTSNPN; CDR2 reads SVGIG (reference sequence). The CDR3 spans 13 residues. As DNA, the CDR3 is TGTGCCTGGAGTGTACGAGGGACAGATACGCAGTATTTT. Protein sequence: CAWSVRGTDTQYF.

The chain links TRBV9 to TRBJ1-1, with D perhaps matching TRBD1 (6 bases). Germline lookup yields CDR1 SGDLS and CDR2 YYNGEE. The ends were cut back, 3 bases at V and 2 bases at J, with 14 bases in the middle. The CDR3 spans 15 residues. DNA of the CDR3: TGTGCCAGCAGCGGACCACAGGGATTTAACACTGAAGCTTTCTTT. It codes for CASSGPQGFNTEAFF.

The chain has TRBV25-1 and TRBJ2-3; possibly TRBD1 for D (6 bases). Trimming pared 1 base from V and 4 bases from J, leaving 9 bases between. This CDR3 has 14 amino acids. Germline V lookup: CDR1 MGHDK, CDR2 SYGVNS. CDR3 residues: CASSEFTGSDTQYF. DNA of the CDR3: TGTGCCAGCAGTGAATTCACAGGGTCAGATACGCAGTATTTT.

The CDR3 DNA sequence: TGTGCCAGCAGCGTAGAATTTGAGGGCGAGCAGTACTTC. Translation: CASSVEFEGEQYF. The chain joins TRBV9 to TRBJ2-7; tentatively, D is TRBD2 (5 bases). This CDR3 comprises 13 residues. Between the trimmed V and J ends, which lost 0 bases and 6 bases, there was a span of 10 bases. Germline V gives CDR1 SGDLS, CDR2 YYNGEE. Supplemented by reference TRBV9 and TRBJ2-7, the full variable domain reads DSGVTQTPKHLITATGQRVTLRCSPRSGDLSVYWYQQSLDQGLQFLIQYYNGEERAKGNILERFSAQQFPDLHSELNLSSLELGDSALYFCASSVEFEGEQYFGPGTRLTVT.

The chain employs TRBV10-2 and TRBJ2-7, with D uncertain. Trimming shortened V by 6 bases and J by 3 bases, and 15 bases separated the two germline ends. The CDR3 length is 14 residues. Germline lookup yields CDR1 WSHSY and CDR2 SAAADI. The CDR3 sequence: CASRMTSVGYEQYF. CDR3 in DNA: TGCGCCAGCAGGATGACATCAGTTGGCTACGAGCAGTACTTC.

There are a few counts of this clone. This chain joins TRBV2 and TRBJ2-7; 7 positions agree with TRBD1. The CDR3 spans 13 residues. Per the germline V gene, CDR1 is SNHLY and CDR2 is FYNNEI. J lost 2 bases, V lost 6 bases, and 4 bases had no gene match. The CDR3 loop is CASRSDRAYEQYF. CDR3 in DNA: TGTGCCAGCAGGTCCGACAGGGCCTACGAGCAGTACTTC.

The V and J genes are TRBV9 and TRBJ1-3, with D possibly matching TRBD1 (5 bases). The germline V gene encodes CDR1 SGDLS and CDR2 YYNGEE. V was pared by 2 bases and J by 2 bases, with 8 bases between. The length of the CDR3 is 14 residues. As DNA, the CDR3 is TGTGCCAGCAGCGTTGGGGGGACTGGAAACACCATATATTTT. Its translation: CASSVGGTGNTIYF.

V gene TRBV6-5 combines with J gene TRBJ1-1; TRBD1 is a possible D gene (6 bases). The CDR3 covers 13 residues. Germline-derived CDR1 and CDR2 are MNHEY and SVGAGI. V lost 8 bases to trimming and J lost 2 bases, with 12 bases between them. This CDR3 reads CASEGQFNTEAFF. CDR3 sequence (DNA): TGTGCCAGCGAAGGACAGTTTAACACTGAAGCTTTCTTT.

The J gene is TRBJ2-1, the V gene TRBV9; TRBD1 matches 10 bases. CDR1 and CDR2 from the germline V gene are SGDLS and YYNGEE. The CDR3 consists of 17 residues. After removal of 3 bases from V and 4 bases from J, the junction contained 10 bases not matched to a gene. The CDR3 here is CASSASSGTGDYNEQFF. The CDR3 nucleotides are TGTGCCAGCAGCGCTAGTTCCGGGACAGGGGATTACAATGAGCAGTTCTTC.

The rearrangement uses TRBV6-5 and TRBJ1-2; possible D gene TRBD1, 6 bases. Trimming stripped 6 bases from V and 4 bases from J, with 9 bases between. The CDR3 consists of 12 residues. From germline, CDR1 is MNHEY and CDR2 SVGAGI. CDR3 sequence (DNA): TGTGCCAGCAGCCCACAGGGCTATGGCTACACCTTC. Its protein product is CASSPQGYGYTF.

The chain is built from TRBV5-1 and TRBJ2-5, with 7 nucleotides matching TRBD1. This CDR3 contains 15 residues. The J segment lost 0 bases and the V segment lost 4 bases, leaving 6 bases of the junction unmatched. Germline CDR1 reads SGHRS; CDR2 reads YFSETQ. Here the CDR3 reads CASSTGTAYQETQYF. The CDR3 bases are TGCGCCAGCAGCACGGGGACAGCGTACCAAGAGACCCAGTACTTC. The full variable domain, in which reference TRBV5-1 and TRBJ2-5 provide the parts outside the CDR3, is KAGVTQTPRYLIKTRGQQVTLSCSPISGHRSVSWYQQTPGQGLQFLFEYFSETQRNKGNFPGRFSGRQFSNSRSEMNVSTLELGDSALYLCASSTGTAYQETQYFGPGTRLLVL.

The J gene is TRBJ1-5, the V gene TRBV24-1; D not certain. Germline assignment: CDR1 KGHDR and CDR2 SFDVKD. V lost 5 bases, J lost 5 bases, and 12 bases lay in between. The CDR3 loop spans 14 amino acids. CDR3 region: CATSGYGVDQPQHF. DNA for the CDR3: TGTGCCACCAGTGGTTACGGGGTGGATCAGCCCCAGCATTTT.

CDR3 bases: TGTGCCACACAAACAGGGATTTCGGGGTGGAATCAGCCCCAGCATTTT. Its translation: CATQTGISGWNQPQHF. This chain joins TRBV28 and TRBJ1-5; possible D gene TRBD1, 6 bases. CDR3 length: 16 amino acids. Germline loops: CDR1 MDHEN, CDR2 SYDVKM. Trimming took 10 bases from V and 4 from J, leaving 23 bases between them.

The chain combines TRBV4-1 with TRBJ1-2; TRBD1 might be the D (5 bases). CDR1 and CDR2 (germline): MGHRA, YSYEKL. Trimming took off 1 base at V and 3 bases at J, with 15 bases between the two ends. The CDR3 is 16 residues long. The CDR3 DNA reads as TGCGCCAGCAGCCAAGGGGACTTTAGGGTGGACTATGGCTACACCTTC. Its translation is CASSQGDFRVDYGYTF.

The rearrangement joins TRBV11-2 to TRBJ2-3, with D tentatively TRBD1 (5 bases). With 5 bases removed from V and 9 bases from J, the gap between germline ends came to 15 bases. The CDR3 totals 13 residues. Per the germline V gene, CDR1 is SGHAT and CDR2 is FQNNGV. The CDR3 nucleotides read TGTGCCAGCAGCCCCATTCAGGGCGGAACGCAGTATTTT. Translation gives CASSPIQGGTQYF.

The J gene is TRBJ2-1, the V gene TRBV4-2, with D tentatively TRBD2 (6 bases). The CDR3 totals 14 residues. Trimming stripped 3 bases from V and 4 bases from J, with 10 bases between. The germline V gene encodes CDR1 LGHNA and CDR2 YNFKEQ. The CDR3, as DNA: TGTGCCAGCAGCCAGGGGGGAGGATACAATGAGCAGTTCTTC. It specifies CASSQGGGYNEQFF.

The J gene is TRBJ2-5, the V gene TRBV11-3; D may be TRBD1 (6 bases). The germline V gene encodes CDR1 SGHNT and CDR2 YENEEA. This CDR3 has 18 amino acids. The germline V and J ends were trimmed by 2 bases and 0 bases, with 19 bases remaining between them. CDR3 sequence (DNA): TGTGCCAGCAGCTTAAAAGGGGCGCAGGGGTTTTACCAAGAGACCCAGTACTTC. It codes for CASSLKGAQGFYQETQYF.

The chain combines TRBV10-3 with TRBJ2-1; D might be TRBD2 (6 bases). Trimming stripped 6 bases from V and 1 base from J, with 13 bases between. Germline V CDR1 and CDR2: ENHRY, SYGVKD. This CDR3 is 15 amino acids long. CDR3 bases: TGTGCCATCAGGGATACCGGGACTTCCTACAATGAGCAGTTCTTC. Translated: CAIRDTGTSYNEQFF.

The chain is built from TRBV5-1 and TRBJ2-7, with 7 bases aligning to TRBD2. Germline values: CDR1 SGHRS, CDR2 YFSETQ. V trimming: 2 bases; J trimming: 2 bases; junction bases outside the gene matches: 7. The CDR3 is 15 amino acids. The CDR3 DNA is TGCGCCAGCAGCTTTGCTGGGGGAGGGCCCTACGAGCAGTACTTC. Translation gives CASSFAGGGPYEQYF. The entire variable domain, with the rest obtained from reference TRBV5-1 and TRBJ2-7, is as follows: KAGVTQTPRYLIKTRGQQVTLSCSPISGHRSVSWYQQTPGQGLQFLFEYFSETQRNKGNFPGRFSGRQFSNSRSEMNVSTLELGDSALYLCASSFAGGGPYEQYFGPGTRLTVT.

The chain has TRBV4-1 and TRBJ2-1, with D possibly matching TRBD2 (5 bases). The CDR3 extends over 15 amino acids. V gave up 4 bases and J gave up 3 bases, with 13 bases separating them. Germline V gives CDR1 MGHRA, CDR2 YSYEKL. The CDR3 DNA is TGCGCCAGCAGCCCTGCAGAAGGAGGCTACAATGAGCAGTTCTTC. The encoded protein is CASSPAEGGYNEQFF.

The genes are TRBV9 and TRBJ2-5; D possibly corresponds to TRBD1 (5 bases). Trimming pared 0 bases from V and 5 bases from J, leaving 8 bases between. Germline loops: CDR1 SGDLS, CDR2 YYNGEE. The length of the CDR3 is 13 residues. The CDR3 nucleotides are TGTGCCAGCAGCGTAGGATCAGGGGAGACCCAGTACTTC. Translating it yields CASSVGSGETQYF.